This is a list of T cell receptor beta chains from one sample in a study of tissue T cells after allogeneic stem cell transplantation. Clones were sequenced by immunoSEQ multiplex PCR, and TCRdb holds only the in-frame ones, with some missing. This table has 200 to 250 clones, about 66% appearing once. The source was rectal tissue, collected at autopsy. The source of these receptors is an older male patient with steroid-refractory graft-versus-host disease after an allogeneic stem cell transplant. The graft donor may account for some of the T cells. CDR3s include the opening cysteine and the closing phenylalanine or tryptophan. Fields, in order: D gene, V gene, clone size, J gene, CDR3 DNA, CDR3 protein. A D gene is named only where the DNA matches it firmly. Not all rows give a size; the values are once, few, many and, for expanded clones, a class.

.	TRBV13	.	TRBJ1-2	TGTGCCAGCAGCTCCCCGACGTGGTACAGAGGAGAACTTAACTATGGCTACACCTTC	CASSSPTWYRGELNYGYTF
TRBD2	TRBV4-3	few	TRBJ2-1	TGCGCCAGCAGCGAGGGACTAGCGGGGGGCAATGAGCAGTTCTTC	CASSEGLAGGNEQFF
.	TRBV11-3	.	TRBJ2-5	TGTGCCAGCAGCCCCCAGGGGGCGGGGGACCAAGAGACCCAGTACTTC	CASSPQGAGDQETQYF
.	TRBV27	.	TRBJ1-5	TGTGCCAGCAAGGATCGGGGTAGTAATCAGCCCCAGCATTTT	CASKDRGSNQPQHF
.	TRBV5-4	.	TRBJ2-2	TGTGCCAGCATCGCGGAGAACACCGGGGAGCTGTTTTTT	CASIAENTGELFF
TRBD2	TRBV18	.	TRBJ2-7	TGTGCCAGCTTACCTGCGGGAGGAGGGTACGAGCAGTACTTC	CASLPAGGGYEQYF
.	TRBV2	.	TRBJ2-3	TGTGCCAGCAAGGTGCCGCCCGATGATACGCAGTATTTT	CASKVPPDDTQYF
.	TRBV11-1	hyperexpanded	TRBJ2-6	TGTGCCAGCAGAGGGATGGACTCTGGGGCCAACGTCCTGACTTTC	CASRGMDSGANVLTF
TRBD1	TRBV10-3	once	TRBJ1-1	TGTGCCACCCAGGGGGAAGCTGAAGCTTTCTTT	CATQGEAEAFF
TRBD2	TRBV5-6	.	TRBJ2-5	TGTGCCCGCCGCTTGGGGGCCGGGGGGGGAGAGACCCAGTACTTC	CARRLGAGGGETQYF
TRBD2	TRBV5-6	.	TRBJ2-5	TGCGCCAGCAGCGGGGGGGCCGGGGGGGGCGAGACCCAGTACTTC	CASSGGAGGGETQYF
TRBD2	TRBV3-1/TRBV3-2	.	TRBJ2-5	TGTGCCAGTACTAGCGGGGGGGAGAGGGAGACCCAGTACTTC	CASTSGGERETQYF
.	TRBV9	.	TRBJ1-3	TGTGCCAGCAGCGGTTCTGCATCTGGAAACACCATATATTTT	CASSGSASGNTIYF
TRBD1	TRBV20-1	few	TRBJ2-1	TGCAGTGCTAGTATGTCAGGGGGCTACAATGAGCAGTTCTTC	CSASMSGGYNEQFF
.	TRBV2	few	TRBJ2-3	TGTGCCAGCAGTCCAATGACAGCGAGCACAGATACGCAGTATTTT	CASSPMTASTDTQYF
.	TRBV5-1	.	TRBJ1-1	TGCGCCAGCAGCTTAAGACAGGCTGTTGGTCTGAACACTGAAGCTTTCTTT	CASSLRQAVGLNTEAFF
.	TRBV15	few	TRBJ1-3	TGTGCCACCAGCAGGACCTTTATCAGGGTGCCATCTGGAAACACCATATATTTT	CATSRTFIRVPSGNTIYF
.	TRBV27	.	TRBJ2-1	TGTGCCAGCAGTTTGAGCCGGGACGACAATGAGCAGTTCTTC	CASSLSRDDNEQFF
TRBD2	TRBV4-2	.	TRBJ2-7	TGTGCCAGCAGCCAAGCTCCAACTAGCGGGACTCACCAAGGCGAGCAGTACTTC	CASSQAPTSGTHQGEQYF
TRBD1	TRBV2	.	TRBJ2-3	TGTGCCAGCAGCGCCGGGACAGCTAGCACAGATACGCAGTATTTT	CASSAGTASTDTQYF
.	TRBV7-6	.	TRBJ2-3	TGTGCCAGCAGCTTAACCCCCGAGGAGGGGGCATTTACAGATACGCAGTATTTT	CASSLTPEEGAFTDTQYF
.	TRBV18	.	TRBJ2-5	TGTGCCAGCTCACCACCCGGGGAAGAGACCCAGTACTTC	CASSPPGEETQYF
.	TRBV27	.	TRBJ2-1	TGTGCCGTCTCCCGGAACTACAATGAGCAGTTCTTC	CAVSRNYNEQFF